These 32 T cell receptor beta chains were all obtained from the same sample, sequenced in a study of blood T cell repertoires in COVID-19. Method: immunoSEQ multiplex PCR; TCRdb's copy keeps in-frame clones and lacks some. Seen here are 120,000 to 150,000 clones, about 91% observed once, and the top ten hold 0.95%. The specimen was peripheral blood. These receptors all stem from a woman aged 50 to 65 with acute or convalescent COVID-19.

The chain links TRBV12-5 to TRBJ1-3; D ambiguous. V lost 6 bases, J lost 1 base, and 10 bases lay in between. CDR1 and CDR2 from the germline V gene are LGHNT and FRNRAP. The CDR3 covers 14 residues. The CDR3 sequence is CASGRTDSGNTIYF. CDR3 coding DNA: TGTGCTAGTGGAAGAACAGATTCTGGAAACACCATATATTTT. The whole variable domain, filled in from reference TRBV12-5 and TRBJ1-3, reads DARVTQTPRHKVTEMGQEVTMRCQPILGHNTVFWYRQTMMQGLELLAYFRNRAPLDDSGMPKDRFSAEMPDATLATLKIQPSEPRDSAVYFCASGRTDSGNTIYFGEGSWLTVV.

The rearrangement uses TRBV25-1 and TRBJ2-2; 10 bases map to TRBD1. The CDR3 has 14 residues. CDR1 and CDR2 (germline): MGHDK, SYGVNS. V shed 5 bases and J 7 bases; nucleotides not matched to a gene: 4. In nucleotides, the CDR3 is TGTGCCAGCAGTAGACAGGGGGCGGACGGGGAGCTGTTTTTT. Encoded protein: CASSRQGADGELFF.

This clone was seen only a few times. V usage is TRBV30 and J usage is TRBJ2-7; TRBD1 aligns across 7 bases. CDR3 length: 15 amino acids. V was pared by 1 base and J by 1 base, with 7 bases of the junction left unmatched. Per germline, CDR1 GTSNPN and CDR2 SVGIG (reference sequence). CDR3 coding DNA: TGTGCCTGGAGTGCCCGACAGGGATCGTCCTACGAGCAGTACTTC. Encoded protein: CAWSARQGSSYEQYF.

The rearrangement uses TRBV12-5 and TRBJ1-5, with 9 bases aligning to TRBD1. J lost 2 bases, V lost 1 base, and 3 bases had no gene match. The CDR3 runs to 16 residues. CDR1 LGHNT and CDR2 FRNRAP come from the germline V gene. Here the CDR3 DNA reads TGTGCTAGTGGTTTGGCGGGACAGGGAGGCAATCAGCCCCAGCATTTT. This translates into CASGLAGQGGNQPQHF. Together with reference TRBV12-5 and TRBJ1-5, the CDR3 gives the full variable domain: DARVTQTPRHKVTEMGQEVTMRCQPILGHNTVFWYRQTMMQGLELLAYFRNRAPLDDSGMPKDRFSAEMPDATLATLKIQPSEPRDSAVYFCASGLAGQGGNQPQHFGDGTRLSIL.

V gene TRBV9 combines with J gene TRBJ1-6; tentatively, D is TRBD1 (5 bases). Deletions cut 2 bases from V and 3 bases from J, with 9 bases between. In germline, CDR1 is SGDLS, CDR2 YYNGEE. The CDR3 spans 15 residues. The chain's CDR3 is CASSVEGYYNSPLHF. CDR3 bases: TGTGCCAGCAGCGTGGAGGGGTACTATAATTCACCCCTCCACTTT.

The gene calls are TRBV28 and TRBJ2-1, with TRBD1 identical over 10 bases. The CDR3 length is 14 residues. V lost 6 bases and J lost 7; bases outside the gene matches: 6. Germline assignment: CDR1 MDHEN and CDR2 SYDVKM. The CDR3 nucleotides are TGTGCCAGCAGCTGGCGGACAGGGGGGAATGAGCAGTTCTTC. It translates to CASSWRTGGNEQFF. The full variable domain, in which reference TRBV28 and TRBJ2-1 provide the parts outside the CDR3, is DVKVTQSSRYLVKRTGEKVFLECVQDMDHENMFWYRQDPGLGLRLIYFSYDVKMKEKGDIPEGYSVSREKKERFSLILESASTNQTSMYLCASSWRTGGNEQFFGPGTRLTVL.

This clone has a single count. The rearrangement links TRBV29-1 to TRBJ2-4, with D perhaps matching TRBD1 (7 bases). V lost 0 bases to trimming and J lost 5 bases, with 17 bases between them. The CDR3 totals 16 residues. Per germline, CDR1 SQVTM and CDR2 ANQGSEA. As DNA, the CDR3 is TGCAGCGTTGAAGATTGGATTACAGGGGAGGAAAACATTCAGTACTTC. Amino acids: CSVEDWITGEENIQYF.

This clone was counted a single time. V and J are TRBV3-1 (or the pseudogene TRBV3-2) and TRBJ1-2; no clear D. Germline CDR1 and CDR2: LGHDT and YNNKEL (reference sequence). This CDR3 is 17 amino acids long. The germline V and J ends were trimmed by 2 bases and 0 bases, with 16 bases remaining between them. CDR3 region: CASSQFLLEGANYGYTF. CDR3 DNA: TGTGCCAGCAGCCAATTCCTTCTTGAGGGCGCTAACTATGGCTACACCTTC.

The sample holds one count of this clone. V is TRBV27 and J is TRBJ2-2, with D possibly being TRBD1 (7 bases). The CDR3 loop spans 14 amino acids. Trimming cost V 3 bases and J 6 bases, with 11 bases left between them. Germline CDR1 is MNHEY and CDR2 is SMNVEV (reference sequence). The CDR3 loop reads CASSFFRGAGELFF. The CDR3 nucleotides are TGTGCCAGCAGTTTCTTCAGGGGGGCCGGGGAGCTGTTTTTT.

The chain links TRBV24-1 to TRBJ2-6, with TRBD1 matching 7 bases. The CDR3 contains 16 residues. The trim removed 4 bases at V and 4 bases at J, leaving 6 bases unmatched. Germline V gene sequence: CDR1 KGHDR, CDR2 SFDVKD. CDR3 region: CATSEPDRAGANVLTF. DNA of the CDR3: TGTGCCACCAGTGAACCTGACAGGGCCGGGGCCAACGTCCTGACTTTC.

This clone was recorded once. The chain is built from TRBV10-2 and TRBJ1-5, with D tentatively TRBD1 (5 bases). Trimming removed 2 bases from V and 1 base from J, with 6 bases in between. Germline lookup yields CDR1 WSHSY and CDR2 SAAADI. This CDR3 is built from 14 residues. The CDR3 sequence is CASSEGASNQPQHF. CDR3 coding DNA: TGCGCCAGCAGTGAGGGGGCAAGCAATCAGCCCCAGCATTTT.

This chain uses TRBV30 with TRBJ2-7; possibly TRBD2 for D (6 bases). The CDR3 contains 14 residues. Germline V gives CDR1 GTSNPN, CDR2 SVGIG (reference sequence). Trimming shortened V by 1 base and J by 3 bases, and 13 bases separated the two germline ends. The CDR3 reads CAWSAGTLLYEQYF. The CDR3 DNA reads TGTGCCTGGAGTGCAGGGACTCTGCTCTACGAGCAGTACTTC.

J is TRBJ2-1 and V is TRBV27; TRBD2 matches at 8 bases. The CDR3 length is 15 residues. Trimming at V came to 3 bases and at J to 4 bases, leaving 5 bases not matched to a gene. In germline, CDR1 is MNHEY, CDR2 SMNVEV (reference sequence). As DNA, the CDR3 is TGTGCCAGCAGTTTTTTGCGGGGGGCTTACAATGAGCAGTTCTTC. Translating it yields CASSFLRGAYNEQFF.

This clone was observed a handful of times. Here the CDR3 DNA reads TGTGCCTGTACCCCTGGACAGGGGAGAAACACCATATATTTT. This gives the protein CACTPGQGRNTIYF. This sequence joins TRBV30 and TRBJ1-3; 9 positions match TRBD1. Germline trimming cut 6 bases from V and 5 bases from J; bases unmatched to any gene: 8. The CDR3 runs to 14 residues. Germline loops: CDR1 GTSNPN, CDR2 SVGIG (reference sequence).

The rearrangement joins TRBV3-1 (or the pseudogene TRBV3-2) to TRBJ1-1; D call uncertain. Germline lookup yields CDR1 LGHDT and CDR2 YNNKEL (reference sequence). The V and J ends lost 1 base and 1 base respectively, with 4 bases between them. The CDR3 is 13 amino acids. The CDR3 coding sequence is TGTGCCAGCAGCCAAGCCAGGAACACTGAAGCTTTCTTT. Translated, it gives CASSQARNTEAFF.

The V and J genes are TRBV7-9 and TRBJ2-2; D possibly corresponds to TRBD2 (5 bases). The CDR3 consists of 14 residues. With 6 bases removed from V and 4 bases from J, the gap between germline ends came to 12 bases. The germline V gene encodes CDR1 SEHNR and CDR2 FQNEAQ (reference sequence). CDR3 nucleotides: TGTGCCAGCAGTCGGGGATTTTCCACCGGGGAGCTGTTTTTT. Translating gives CASSRGFSTGELFF. Together with reference TRBV7-9 and TRBJ2-2, the CDR3 gives the full variable domain: DTGVSQNPRHKITKRGQNVTFRCDPISEHNRLYWYRQTLGQGPEFLTYFQNEAQLEKSRLLSDRFSAERPKGSFSTLEIQRTEQGDSAMYLCASSRGFSTGELFFGEGSRLTVL.

V and J are TRBV2 and TRBJ1-1; TRBD1 aligns across 8 bases. V was clipped by 5 bases and J by 3 bases; unmatched bases: 2. This CDR3 contains 13 residues. The germline V gene has CDR1 SNHLY and CDR2 FYNNEI. CDR3 DNA sequence: TGTGCCAGCAGTCCGACAGGGGACACTGAAGCTTTCTTT. Amino acids: CASSPTGDTEAFF.

This chain joins TRBV9 and TRBJ1-3; D unclear. The germline V gene encodes CDR1 SGDLS and CDR2 YYNGEE. This CDR3 region has 15 residues. Trimming removed 2 bases from V and 2 bases from J, with 11 bases in between. Here the CDR3 reads CASSVGAVAGNTIYF. As DNA, the CDR3 is TGTGCCAGCAGCGTTGGTGCGGTAGCTGGAAACACCATATATTTT.

The gene calls are TRBV19 and TRBJ1-5; D call uncertain. Germline-derived CDR1 and CDR2 are LNHDA and SQIVND (reference sequence). Trimming removed 2 bases from V and 6 bases from J, with 26 bases in between. This CDR3 has 19 residues. Here the CDR3 DNA reads TGTGCCAGTAGTATAAGGAGTTGGGAGGGCATAGTCTCTCGTCAGCCCCAGCATTTT. Amino acid sequence: CASSIRSWEGIVSRQPQHF.

This clone was seen only a few times. The CDR3: CASSSRGLNTEAFF. CDR3 nucleotides: TGTGCCAGTAGCTCCAGGGGACTGAACACTGAAGCTTTCTTT. V is TRBV19 and J is TRBJ1-1; TRBD1 is a possible D gene (6 bases). Trimming pared 6 bases from V and 0 bases from J, leaving 11 bases between. This CDR3 spans 14 amino acids. The germline CDR1 and CDR2 sequences are LNHDA and SQIVND (reference sequence).

This clone was counted a single time. The J gene is TRBJ2-3, the V gene TRBV10-1; 7 bases line up with TRBD1. Unmatched junction bases numbered 1, after V lost 3 bases and J lost 4 bases. In germline, CDR1 is WNHNN, CDR2 SYGVQD (reference sequence). This CDR3 spans 13 amino acids. CDR3 coding DNA: TGCGCCAGCAGTGAAGGGGGCGCAGATACGCAGTATTTT. Amino acids: CASSEGGADTQYF.

The chain combines TRBV28 with TRBJ1-1, with 9 bases that match TRBD1. Trimming took 6 bases from V and 5 from J; bases not matched to a gene: 13. Germline lookup yields CDR1 MDHEN and CDR2 SYDVKM. The length of the CDR3 is 16 residues. The CDR3 DNA follows: TGTGCCAGCAGCACCTTCAAAAACAGGGGGCAGACTGAAGCTTTCTTT. This translates into CASSTFKNRGQTEAFF.

This chain uses TRBV27 with TRBJ2-1; D call uncertain. V was cut by 5 bases and J by 4 bases, with 12 bases left in between. The CDR3 is made up of 14 amino acids. Germline CDR1 and CDR2: MNHEY and SMNVEV (reference sequence). The CDR3 reads CASSGSAGYNEQFF. In DNA, the CDR3 is TGTGCCAGCAGTGGGTCGGCCGGGTACAATGAGCAGTTCTTC.

The chain couples TRBV6-2 or TRBV6-3 to TRBJ1-3; 7 positions agree with TRBD1. CDR3 length equals 15 residues. Trimming at V came to 5 bases and at J to 4 bases, leaving 8 bases not matched to a gene. Germline CDR1 and CDR2: MNHEY and SVGEGT. The CDR3 bases are TGTGCCAGCAGTCGCTCGAAGGGGGCCGGAAACACCATATATTTT. Protein: CASSRSKGAGNTIYF.

The chain uses TRBV9 and TRBJ1-2; TRBD1 aligns across 10 bases. Germline loops: CDR1 SGDLS, CDR2 YYNGEE. This CDR3 is 14 amino acids long. V shed 0 bases and J 7 bases; nucleotides not matched to a gene: 3. This CDR3 is CASSVDDRGPGYTF. CDR3 DNA sequence: TGTGCCAGCAGCGTAGACGACAGGGGGCCTGGCTACACCTTC.

J is TRBJ2-2 and V is TRBV2, with TRBD2 matching over 13 bases. Germline values: CDR1 SNHLY, CDR2 FYNNEI. The CDR3 has 22 residues. V trimming: 6 bases; J trimming: 1 base; junction bases outside the gene matches: 20. The CDR3 loop is CASRKGPSRGGTSGVNTGELFF. Written as DNA, the CDR3 is TGTGCCAGCAGGAAAGGTCCGTCCAGGGGAGGGACTAGCGGGGTGAACACCGGGGAGCTGTTTTTT.

The chain recombines TRBV4-2 with TRBJ2-2; D is possibly TRBD2 (5 bases). The CDR3 contains 17 residues. The germline V gene encodes CDR1 LGHNA and CDR2 YNFKEQ. The ends were cut back, 0 bases at V and 4 bases at J, with 15 bases in the middle. CDR3 loop: CASSQDPRDIGTGELFF. The CDR3 bases are TGTGCCAGCAGCCAAGATCCGAGGGATATAGGCACCGGGGAGCTGTTTTTT.

The CDR3 region is CASSGTGGTGELFF. CDR3 coding DNA: TGTGCCAGCAGTGGGACAGGGGGCACCGGGGAGCTGTTTTTT. The chain links TRBV2 to TRBJ2-2, with 10 bases lining up with TRBD1. J lost 4 bases, V lost 4 bases, and 0 bases had no gene match. The germline V gene encodes CDR1 SNHLY and CDR2 FYNNEI. The CDR3 loop spans 14 amino acids.

This chain's CDR3 is CASRYSGNQETQYF. In nucleotides, the CDR3 is TGTGCCAGCAGATATTCAGGGAATCAAGAGACCCAGTACTTC. The chain carries TRBV6-5 and TRBJ2-5, with a tentative D call TRBD1 (5 bases). This CDR3 is built from 14 residues. Germline V gene lookup returns CDR1 MNHEY and CDR2 SVGAGI. Trimming took off 6 bases at V and 2 bases at J, with 13 bases between the two ends.

This chain links TRBV7-9 with TRBJ2-2; possible D gene TRBD1, 6 bases. Trimming removed 6 bases from V and 2 bases from J, with 10 bases in between. Per germline, CDR1 SEHNR and CDR2 FQNEAQ (reference sequence). The CDR3 covers 14 residues. The CDR3 DNA follows: TGTGCCAGCAGAACCGGGACAAACACCGGGGAGCTGTTTTTT. This codes for CASRTGTNTGELFF.

The chain recombines TRBV27 with TRBJ1-4, with 8 bases that match TRBD1. This CDR3 region has 16 residues. Per the germline V gene, CDR1 is MNHEY and CDR2 is SMNVEV (reference sequence). V shed 5 bases and J 5 bases; nucleotides not matched to a gene: 10. CDR3 loop: CASSPRQGRLNEKLFF. The CDR3 coding sequence is TGTGCCAGCAGTCCTCGACAGGGGCGTTTAAATGAAAAACTGTTTTTT.

The chain is built from TRBV5-4 and TRBJ1-6; 10 nucleotides line up with TRBD1. The CDR3 runs 16 residues. V gave up 4 bases and J gave up 7 bases; unmatched junction bases: 8. CDR1 and CDR2 from the germline V gene are SGHNT and YYREEE (reference sequence). CDR3 coding DNA: TGTGCCAGCAGCCCCGGAGGGGACAGGGGCAATTCACCCCTCCACTTT. Translated, it gives CASSPGGDRGNSPLHF.